These T cell receptor beta chains were read from a single sample in a study of blood T cell repertoires in COVID-19. Sequencing used immunoSEQ multiplex PCR; TCRdb keeps in-frame clones, though not all of them. The profile shows 250,000 to 350,000 clones, around nine tenths of them singletons. The specimen sequenced was PBMCs or T cells enriched from blood (not recorded which). The receptors were sampled from a woman aged 60-70 years in a cohort exposed to, infected with or recovered from COVID-19 (not recorded which). Both conserved end residues are part of each CDR3. The order of the fields is J gene, V gene, D gene, clone size, CDR3 protein, CDR3 DNA. The D gene is left open where the match is weak. Size tells how often a clone was seen (once, few, many) or the class of an expanded clone, and some rows leave it out.

J gene: TRBJ2-2; V gene: TRBV9; D gene: TRBD2; clone size: NA; CDR3 protein: CASSVGAGVTGELFF; CDR3 DNA: TGTGCCAGCAGCGTAGGGGCGGGGGTAACCGGGGAGCTGTTTTTT
J gene: TRBJ2-7; V gene: TRBV28; D gene: NA; clone size: NA; CDR3 protein: CASSPPLVYEQYF; CDR3 DNA: TGTGCCAGCAGCCCCCCCCTAGTATACGAGCAGTACTTC
J gene: TRBJ2-1; V gene: TRBV27; D gene: TRBD2; clone size: NA; CDR3 protein: CASSLFALASHEQFF; CDR3 DNA: TGTGCCAGCAGTTTATTCGCACTAGCGTCTCATGAGCAGTTCTTC
J gene: TRBJ2-3; V gene: TRBV6-5; D gene: NA; clone size: NA; CDR3 protein: CASSYDYGGTDTQYF; CDR3 DNA: TGTGCCAGCAGTTACGACTACGGGGGCACAGATACGCAGTATTTT
J gene: TRBJ1-1; V gene: TRBV5-1; D gene: NA; clone size: NA; CDR3 protein: CASSFYTANTEAFF; CDR3 DNA: TGCGCCAGCAGCTTTTATACAGCGAACACTGAAGCTTTCTTT
J gene: TRBJ2-7; V gene: TRBV11-2; D gene: TRBD2; clone size: NA; CDR3 protein: CASSLSLAGLDEQYF; CDR3 DNA: TGTGCCAGCAGCTTAAGCCTAGCGGGGCTCGACGAGCAGTACTTC
J gene: TRBJ1-3; V gene: TRBV3-1/TRBV3-2; D gene: NA; clone size: NA; CDR3 protein: CASSPLKIGNTIYF; CDR3 DNA: TGTGCCAGCAGCCCCCTAAAAATTGGAAACACCATATATTTT
J gene: TRBJ2-1; V gene: TRBV11-2; D gene: NA; clone size: NA; CDR3 protein: CASSPDRIYNEQFF; CDR3 DNA: TGTGCCAGCAGCCCCGACAGGATCTACAATGAGCAGTTCTTC
J gene: TRBJ1-5; V gene: TRBV28; D gene: NA; clone size: NA; CDR3 protein: CASGRLSNQPQHF; CDR3 DNA: TGTGCCAGCGGCAGGCTTAGCAATCAGCCCCAGCATTTT
J gene: TRBJ2-7; V gene: TRBV7-9; D gene: NA; clone size: once; CDR3 protein: CASSGSKGGAYEQYF; CDR3 DNA: TGTGCCAGCAGCGGAAGTAAGGGGGGGGCCTACGAGCAGTACTTC
J gene: TRBJ2-2; V gene: TRBV6-2/TRBV6-3; D gene: NA; clone size: NA; CDR3 protein: CASSYSGGTGELFF; CDR3 DNA: TGTGCCAGCAGTTACTCCGGAGGCACCGGGGAGCTGTTTTTT
J gene: TRBJ2-7; V gene: TRBV6-5; D gene: TRBD1; clone size: NA; CDR3 protein: CASSRQGSSYEQYF; CDR3 DNA: TGTGCCAGCAGCCGACAGGGGTCGTCCTACGAGCAGTACTTC
J gene: TRBJ2-5; V gene: TRBV5-5; D gene: TRBD2; clone size: once; CDR3 protein: CASSLRGSGETQYF; CDR3 DNA: TGTGCCAGCAGCTTGCGCGGGAGTGGAGAGACCCAGTACTTC
J gene: TRBJ2-7; V gene: TRBV19; D gene: TRBD2; clone size: NA; CDR3 protein: CASNLAGGPHEQYF; CDR3 DNA: TGTGCCAGTAATCTAGCGGGAGGGCCCCACGAGCAGTACTTC
J gene: TRBJ1-4; V gene: TRBV30; D gene: TRBD1; clone size: NA; CDR3 protein: CASGQGNEKLFF; CDR3 DNA: TGTGCCTCGGGACAGGGGAATGAAAAACTGTTTTTT
J gene: TRBJ2-7; V gene: TRBV28; D gene: NA; clone size: NA; CDR3 protein: CASSSPWASAYEQYF; CDR3 DNA: TGTGCCAGCAGCTCCCCCTGGGCTAGCGCCTACGAGCAGTACTTC
J gene: TRBJ2-7; V gene: TRBV18; D gene: NA; clone size: NA; CDR3 protein: CASSLTEGVTPYEQYF; CDR3 DNA: TGTGCCAGCTCACTGACAGAGGGGGTTACCCCCTACGAGCAGTACTTC
J gene: TRBJ2-7; V gene: TRBV4-3; D gene: TRBD1; clone size: few; CDR3 protein: CASSHGTGTYEQYF; CDR3 DNA: TGCGCCAGCAGCCATGGGACAGGCACCTACGAGCAGTACTTC
J gene: TRBJ1-3; V gene: TRBV5-6; D gene: NA; clone size: NA; CDR3 protein: CASSFPRGFGNTIYF; CDR3 DNA: TGTGCCAGCAGCTTCCCGCGGGGATTCGGAAACACCATATATTTT
J gene: TRBJ2-7; V gene: TRBV9; D gene: NA; clone size: few; CDR3 protein: CASSDGQHKEYF; CDR3 DNA: TGTGCCAGCAGCGACGGACAGCATAAGGAGTACTTC
J gene: TRBJ1-2; V gene: TRBV28; D gene: NA; clone size: NA; CDR3 protein: CASSPTGINYGYTF; CDR3 DNA: TGTGCCAGCAGCCCCACGGGGATTAACTATGGCTACACCTTC
J gene: TRBJ2-3; V gene: TRBV30; D gene: NA; clone size: NA; CDR3 protein: CAWSGGHTDTQYF; CDR3 DNA: TGTGCCTGGAGTGGGGGACACACAGATACGCAGTATTTT
J gene: TRBJ2-7; V gene: TRBV5-8; D gene: TRBD2; clone size: NA; CDR3 protein: CASSRGGGAGGHEQYF; CDR3 DNA: TGTGCCAGCAGCAGAGGCGGCGGGGCGGGAGGCCACGAGCAGTACTTC
J gene: TRBJ2-3; V gene: TRBV7-9; D gene: TRBD2; clone size: NA; CDR3 protein: CASSLTSGRTDTQYF; CDR3 DNA: TGTGCCAGCAGCCTGACTAGCGGGAGAACAGATACGCAGTATTTT
J gene: TRBJ2-7; V gene: TRBV15; D gene: TRBD2; clone size: NA; CDR3 protein: CATSRDGAGGTSYEQYF; CDR3 DNA: TGTGCCACCAGCAGAGATGGGGCGGGAGGGACATCCTACGAGCAGTACTTC
J gene: TRBJ2-1; V gene: TRBV28; D gene: NA; clone size: NA; CDR3 protein: CASSRGAYNEQFF; CDR3 DNA: TGTGCCAGCTCCCGCGGGGCCTACAATGAGCAGTTCTTC
J gene: TRBJ1-2; V gene: TRBV27; D gene: TRBD1; clone size: NA; CDR3 protein: CASSEFTGGRGGYTF; CDR3 DNA: TGTGCCAGCAGTGAATTCACAGGGGGGCGGGGTGGCTACACCTTC
J gene: TRBJ2-2; V gene: TRBV12-2; D gene: NA; clone size: NA; CDR3 protein: CASRLGTGTGELFF; CDR3 DNA: TGTGCAAGTCGCTTAGGAACGGGTACCGGGGAGCTGTTTTTT
J gene: TRBJ2-7; V gene: TRBV28; D gene: TRBD1; clone size: once; CDR3 protein: CASKQGSYEQYF; CDR3 DNA: TGTGCCAGCAAACAGGGGTCCTACGAGCAGTACTTC
J gene: TRBJ1-4; V gene: TRBV5-4; D gene: TRBD1; clone size: once; CDR3 protein: CASRSRGAEKLFF; CDR3 DNA: TGTGCCAGCAGAAGCAGGGGGGCCGAAAAACTGTTTTTT
J gene: TRBJ2-2; V gene: TRBV7-9; D gene: NA; clone size: NA; CDR3 protein: CASSLNTGSRELFF; CDR3 DNA: TGTGCCAGCAGCTTAAATACAGGGAGTAGAGAGCTGTTTTTT
J gene: TRBJ1-5; V gene: TRBV6-5; D gene: NA; clone size: once; CDR3 protein: CASSNSPGFSQPQHF; CDR3 DNA: TGTGCCAGCAGTAATTCTCCCGGGTTTAGTCAGCCCCAGCATTTT
J gene: TRBJ2-5; V gene: TRBV20-1; D gene: TRBD2; clone size: NA; CDR3 protein: CSASRLAGQETQYF; CDR3 DNA: TGCAGTGCTAGTAGACTAGCGGGCCAAGAGACCCAGTACTTC
J gene: TRBJ1-1; V gene: TRBV7-8; D gene: NA; clone size: NA; CDR3 protein: CASSSVSPDTEAFF; CDR3 DNA: TGTGCCAGCAGCTCTGTATCCCCGGACACTGAAGCTTTCTTT
J gene: TRBJ2-7; V gene: TRBV18; D gene: TRBD1; clone size: NA; CDR3 protein: CASSPGTGSGTPYEQYF; CDR3 DNA: TGTGCCAGCTCACCGGGGACAGGTTCGGGGACTCCATACGAGCAGTACTTC
J gene: TRBJ2-3; V gene: TRBV15; D gene: TRBD1; clone size: NA; CDR3 protein: CATSKPSPGQGKDTQYF; CDR3 DNA: TGTGCCACCAGCAAACCTTCCCCGGGACAGGGGAAGGATACGCAGTATTTT
J gene: TRBJ2-2; V gene: TRBV15; D gene: NA; clone size: NA; CDR3 protein: CATSRGSGAGELFF; CDR3 DNA: TGTGCCACCAGCAGAGGATCAGGGGCCGGGGAGCTGTTTTTT
J gene: TRBJ2-7; V gene: TRBV19; D gene: TRBD2; clone size: NA; CDR3 protein: CASSRLAGVRYEQYF; CDR3 DNA: TGTGCCAGTAGTCGACTAGCGGGAGTGAGGTACGAGCAGTACTTC
J gene: TRBJ2-1; V gene: TRBV7-9; D gene: TRBD2; clone size: NA; CDR3 protein: CASSRAGSGINEQFF; CDR3 DNA: TGTGCCAGCAGCCGCGCCGGTAGCGGGATCAATGAGCAGTTCTTC
J gene: TRBJ1-1; V gene: TRBV20-1; D gene: NA; clone size: NA; CDR3 protein: CSASAGDTEAFF; CDR3 DNA: TGCAGTGCTAGTGCAGGGGACACTGAAGCTTTCTTT
J gene: TRBJ1-2; V gene: TRBV4-2; D gene: NA; clone size: NA; CDR3 protein: CASSHEIGPSGTNYGYTF; CDR3 DNA: TGTGCCAGCAGCCATGAGATCGGACCGTCGGGGACTAACTATGGCTACACCTTC
J gene: TRBJ2-7; V gene: TRBV6-2/TRBV6-3; D gene: NA; clone size: NA; CDR3 protein: CASSYPVGGESSDEQYF; CDR3 DNA: TGTGCCAGCAGTTACCCTGTAGGGGGGGAATCGAGCGACGAGCAGTACTTC
J gene: TRBJ1-6; V gene: TRBV19; D gene: TRBD1; clone size: NA; CDR3 protein: CASSTGTGRISPLHF; CDR3 DNA: TGTGCCAGTAGTACCGGGACAGGGAGGATTTCACCCCTCCACTTT
J gene: TRBJ2-7; V gene: TRBV6-2/TRBV6-3; D gene: TRBD2; clone size: once; CDR3 protein: CASSYSALAGGDYEQYF; CDR3 DNA: TGTGCCAGCAGTTACTCGGCACTAGCGGGAGGTGACTACGAGCAGTACTTC
J gene: TRBJ1-5; V gene: TRBV18; D gene: NA; clone size: NA; CDR3 protein: CASSPVGSNQPQHF; CDR3 DNA: TGTGCCAGCTCACCAGTCGGGTCCAATCAGCCCCAGCATTTT
J gene: TRBJ2-7; V gene: TRBV11-1; D gene: NA; clone size: once; CDR3 protein: CASSDRHGVEQYF; CDR3 DNA: TGTGCCAGCAGCGACCGACACGGGGTCGAGCAGTACTTC
J gene: TRBJ2-3; V gene: TRBV10-3; D gene: NA; clone size: NA; CDR3 protein: CAIMSADTQYF; CDR3 DNA: TGTGCCATCATGTCCGCAGATACGCAGTATTTT
J gene: TRBJ2-1; V gene: TRBV27; D gene: NA; clone size: NA; CDR3 protein: CASSAGMYNEQFF; CDR3 DNA: TGTGCCAGCAGCGCGGGAATGTACAATGAGCAGTTCTTC
J gene: TRBJ2-2; V gene: TRBV2; D gene: NA; clone size: NA; CDR3 protein: CASRLLAELFF; CDR3 DNA: TGTGCCAGCAGGTTACTAGCGGAGCTGTTTTTT
J gene: TRBJ2-7; V gene: TRBV6-5; D gene: NA; clone size: NA; CDR3 protein: CASSYNLNYEQYF; CDR3 DNA: TGTGCCAGCAGCTATAATTTAAACTACGAGCAGTACTTC